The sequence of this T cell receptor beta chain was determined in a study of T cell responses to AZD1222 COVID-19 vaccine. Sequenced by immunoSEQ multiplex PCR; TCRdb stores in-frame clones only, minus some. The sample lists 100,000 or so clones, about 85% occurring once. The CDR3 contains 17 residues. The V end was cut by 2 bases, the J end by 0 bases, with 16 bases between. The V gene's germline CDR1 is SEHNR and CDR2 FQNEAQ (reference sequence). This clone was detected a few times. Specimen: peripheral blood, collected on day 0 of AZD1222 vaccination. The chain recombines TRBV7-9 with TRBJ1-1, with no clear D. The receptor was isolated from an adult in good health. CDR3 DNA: TGTGCCAGCAGCTTACAAGGATGGCGGGGATTGAACACTGAAGCTTTCTTT. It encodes CASSLQGWRGLNTEAFF.